This record covers a single T cell receptor beta chain. Its antigen is unidentified. This sample stems from a study of graft-versus-host responses after intestinal transplantation. Using immunoSEQ multiplex PCR, the repertoire was profiled, and TCRdb retains in-frame clones only, with some absent. The sample holds about 82,000 clones, roughly 91% seen once. The ends were cut back, 7 bases at V and 2 bases at J, with 6 bases in the middle. Germline assignment: CDR1 LNHDA and CDR2 SQIVND (reference sequence). This CDR3 has 12 amino acids. This TCR was sampled from a human donor who received an intestinal transplant. The input for sequencing was unstimulated CD4+ T cells sorted from spleen or lymph node cells, taken before intestinal transplant. The gene calls are TRBV19 and TRBJ1-3; D is unresolved. DNA of the CDR3: TGTGCCAGTACCGTCCCTGGAAACACCATATATTTT. Amino acid sequence: CASTVPGNTIYF.